The rows below give T cell receptor beta chains drawn from one sample of a study of T-cell memory formation after mild COVID-19. From the 5' RACE reads, TCRdb called clonotypes with MiXCR, one entry per CDR3 protein. In the table there are hundreds of thousands of distinct CDR3 sequences, less than 25% of which are singletons. The sample comprised PBMCs or a T cell subset sorted from them (not recorded which). These receptors were taken from an adult woman who had mild COVID-19 (a few samples of this study predate the infection). Cell type and time point are not known. Each CDR3 is given without its conserved first and last residue. A D gene is named only where the DNA matches it firmly.

d_call	j_call	v_call	cdr3_aa
TRBD1	TRBJ2-2	TRBV6-5	ASSYQMGDRDTGELF
NA	TRBJ2-7	TRBV28	ASWDGLELDATYEQY
NA	TRBJ2-1	TRBV5-1	ASSLAAGGGFEQF
NA	TRBJ2-7	TRBV6-5	ASSYGPGSYEQY
TRBD2	TRBJ2-7	TRBV3-1	ASSQAAGGLYEQY
NA	TRBJ2-1	TRBV29-1	SVNSGSSYNEQF
NA	TRBJ2-7	TRBV4-3	ASSQGRGHAYEQY
TRBD1	TRBJ2-3	TRBV6-5	ASRQTGAGTDTQY
TRBD2	TRBJ2-1	TRBV7-2	ASSLGRLAGGNEQF
NA	TRBJ1-2	TRBV2	ASSFGQSYGYT
TRBD2	TRBJ2-7	TRBV7-2	ASSFGLAGGPPYEQY
NA	TRBJ2-2	TRBV29-1	SVEFRGADTGELF
NA	TRBJ1-2	TRBV6-6	ASSPNAAGTYYGYT
TRBD1	TRBJ1-5	TRBV6-2/TRBV6-3	ASNTGGLSNQPQH
TRBD1	TRBJ2-3	TRBV20-1	SARVTGASTDTQY
TRBD2	TRBJ2-1	TRBV12-3/TRBV12-4	ASSQTSGRPYNEQF
NA	TRBJ2-7	TRBV7-9	ASSPGPTRSEQY
TRBD2	TRBJ2-1	TRBV20-1	SARSGATYNEQF
NA	TRBJ2-3	TRBV24-1	ATSESGEGTDTQY
NA	TRBJ2-7	TRBV7-6	ASSLAQRGEQY
TRBD1	TRBJ2-1	TRBV9	ASSGRDRGNREQF
TRBD2	TRBJ2-7	TRBV12-3/TRBV12-4	ASSFSGLAGVSYEQY
NA	TRBJ2-5	TRBV5-6	ASSAGGGDIQETQY
TRBD2	TRBJ2-7	TRBV6-2/TRBV6-3	ASSLGLAGALSHLVEQY
NA	TRBJ2-1	TRBV7-3	ASSQGWSYNEQF
NA	TRBJ2-1	TRBV18	ASSPRTIEQF
NA	TRBJ2-3	TRBV6-5	ASSRTGITDTQY
TRBD1	TRBJ1-5	TRBV7-2	ASSLGQRHQPQH
NA	TRBJ2-7	TRBV29-1	SATRGYEQY
NA	TRBJ2-7	TRBV5-5	ASSLAVQLYEQY
NA	TRBJ2-1	TRBV6-5	ASSYDPHYNEQF
TRBD1	TRBJ1-1	TRBV29-1	STCNRGGDTEAF
TRBD2	TRBJ2-1	TRBV11-2	ASSLLLAGGPNEQF
NA	TRBJ2-7	TRBV5-1	ASREGFSTGEQY
NA	TRBJ2-3	TRBV6-5	ASSYSGTRDTQY
NA	TRBJ1-1	TRBV27	ASSGGNTEAF
NA	TRBJ1-1	TRBV7-2	ASSPHRLYRAF
NA	TRBJ1-6	TRBV5-1	ASREGWDSPLH
TRBD2	TRBJ2-3	TRBV12-3/TRBV12-4	ASSFGREGTDTQY
NA	TRBJ2-1	TRBV7-2	ASSTLAIRGTHNEQF
TRBD2	TRBJ2-1	TRBV7-3	ASSFSGSTYNEQF
NA	TRBJ2-1	TRBV7-9	ASSLDNWGLDNEQF
TRBD1	TRBJ2-5	TRBV23-1	ASSLPQGIETQY
TRBD2	TRBJ2-7	TRBV10-3	AISESSSGKRDYEQY
NA	TRBJ2-3	TRBV18	ASSPLPTAWRSTDTQY
TRBD2	TRBJ2-3	TRBV12-3/TRBV12-4	ASSKRGGPDTQY
TRBD1	TRBJ1-1	TRBV5-6	ASSFWATGAHEAF
TRBD1	TRBJ1-1	TRBV9	ASSVGQGNSNTEAF
TRBD1	TRBJ1-5	TRBV18	ASSPTGAGQPQH
NA	TRBJ1-1	TRBV7-2	ASSIGSLGTEAF
NA	TRBJ2-2	TRBV9	ASRATGNTGELF
NA	TRBJ1-1	TRBV7-2	ASSFRSLQEGGAF
NA	TRBJ2-1	TRBV10-3	AISGAGANEQF
NA	TRBJ1-6	TRBV6-1	ASSEADGRSPLH
TRBD2	TRBJ2-5	TRBV6-6	ASSSLEGLAGVVKETQY
TRBD1	TRBJ2-6	TRBV2	ASRDDRVITGANVLT